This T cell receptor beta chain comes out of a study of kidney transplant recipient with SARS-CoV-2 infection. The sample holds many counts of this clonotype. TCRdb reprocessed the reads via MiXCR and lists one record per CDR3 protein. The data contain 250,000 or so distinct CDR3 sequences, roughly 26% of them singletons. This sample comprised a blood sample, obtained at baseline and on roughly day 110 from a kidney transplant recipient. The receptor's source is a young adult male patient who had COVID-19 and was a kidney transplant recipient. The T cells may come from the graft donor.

CDR3 protein: CASSYTGDTGELFF. CDR3 coding DNA: TGTGCCAGCAGCTACACAGGGGACACCGGGGAGCTGTTTTTT. The chain uses TRBV11-2 and TRBJ2-2, with TRBD1 identical over 7 bases. Germline V gene lookup returns CDR1 SGHAT and CDR2 FQNNGV. V gave up 4 bases and J gave up 3 bases; unmatched junction bases: 2. The CDR3 extends over 14 amino acids.